The 24 T cell receptor beta chains in this list originate from one sample, sequenced in a study of tumor and adjacent non-tumor tissue in lung cancer (dated by TCRdb to the late 2010s). Library preparation was by multiplex PCR. Sequencing was carried out with an Illumina HiSeq 2500. TCRbeta libraries were constructed through three rounds of nested PCR with primers (Table S4) according to protocols adapted from ARM-PCR. TCRdb cleaned the public reads at Q25 with fastp, built clones with MiXCR and kept in-frame beta chains. Identical CDR3 protein sequences are pooled into one entry, listed with their most common genes and DNA. The sample includes fewer than 85,000 distinct CDR3 sequences, with roughly 73% observed a single time. Jointly, the top ten make up 28% of the sample. RNA was isolated from bulk unsorted tissue, and RNA quality was assessed with a NanoDrop ND-1000 and an Agilent 2100. Sequences were obtained from lung tumor tissue. The receptor source for this set is a man between 60 and 75 years old with non-small cell lung cancer.

This clonotype has just a few counts. This sequence joins TRBV5-5 and TRBJ2-2; D may correspond to TRBD1 or TRBD2 (5 bases each). CDR1 SGHKS and CDR2 YYEKEE come from the germline V gene (reference sequence). The V and J ends lost 8 bases and 2 bases respectively, with 16 bases between them. The CDR3 runs to 15 residues. The DNA for the CDR3 is TGTGCCAGAGGCACCGGGACGGTAAACACCGGGGAGCTGTTTTTT. Protein product: CARGTGTVNTGELFF.

The CDR3 region is CSVEVNRTRDYTF. CDR3 DNA: TGCAGCGTTGAAGTCAATCGGACGAGAGACTACACCTTC. J is TRBJ1-2 and V is TRBV29-1; D gene ambiguous. V shed 1 base and J shed 10 bases, with 16 bases lying between them. Germline assignment: CDR1 SQVTM and CDR2 ANQGSEA. The CDR3 is made up of 13 amino acids.

In this sample, this clonotype turned up many times. A much larger clone lies one base from this, so it may be a read error. Since the CDR3 does not end with the conserved phenylalanine or tryptophan, this likely comes from a read error. The chain recombines TRBV29-1 with TRBJ2-7; D is uncertain. This CDR3 has 13 amino acids. With 0 bases removed from V and 4 bases from J, the gap between germline ends came to 10 bases. Germline V lookup: CDR1 SQVTM, CDR2 ANQGSEA. As DNA, the CDR3 is TGCAGCGTTGAAGATCCGGCAGAATACGAGCAGTACCTC. Protein: CSVEDPAEYEQYL.

With respect to this clonotype: One end of the junction does not line up with germline, which may come from a read error. The J gene is TRBJ1-6, the V gene TRBV6-1; D uncertain. This CDR3 has 17 residues. From germline, CDR1 is MNHNS and CDR2 SASEGT. Here the CDR3 reads CASSEAVRSSYNSPLHF. The CDR3 nucleotides read TGTGCCAGCAGTGAAGCGGTAAGGAGCTCCTATAATTCACCACTCCACTTT.

This clonotype has ten or more counts. A much larger clone is a single base away; this may be a read error. CDR3 amino acids: CASSDNSGANVLAF. In nucleotides, the CDR3 is TGTGCCAGCAGTGACAACTCTGGGGCCAACGTCCTGGCTTTC. The gene calls are TRBV6-1 and TRBJ2-6; D perhaps matches TRBD1 (5 bases). The V gene's germline CDR1 is MNHNS and CDR2 SASEGT. This CDR3 is 14 amino acids long.

This chain joins TRBV29-1 and TRBJ2-5; 8 bases are a match to TRBD2. The CDR3 loop spans 12 amino acids. The germline CDR1 and CDR2 sequences are SQVTM and ANQGSEA. The CDR3 region has the DNA TGCAGTGCCCCGGGAGGGTGGGAGACCCAGTACTTC. This sequence encodes CSAPGGWETQYF.

On this clonotype: Mismatch with germline at one junction end may stem from a read error. The chain carries TRBV6-6 and TRBJ2-7; the match to TRBD2 covers 7 bases. CDR1 is MNHNY, CDR2 SVGAGI, per germline (reference sequence). The CDR3 contains 18 residues. The CDR3 loop reads CVCSYGGIMGGLSYEHYF. The CDR3 DNA follows: TGTGTCTGCAGTTACGGGGGGATAATGGGAGGTCTCTCTTACGAGCACTACTTC.

Concerning this clonotype itself: A much larger clone lies a single base off, so this may be a read error. The conserved final phenylalanine or tryptophan is absent from the CDR3, which likely points to a read error. The gene calls are TRBV14 and TRBJ2-2; no definite D call. Germline V gives CDR1 SGHDN, CDR2 FVKESK. The CDR3 runs to 12 residues. V shed 3 bases and J shed 5 bases, with 4 bases lying between them. The CDR3 reads CASSQTTGELFY. The DNA for the CDR3 is TGTGCCAGCAGCCAGACTACCGGGGAGCTGTTTTAT.

A word on this clonotype: At one of its ends the junction is not consistent with the germline gene, which may arise from a read error. In nucleotides, the CDR3 is TGCCCCAGCAGCGGGAGGTCGGGATCAGATACGCAGTATTTT. Translating it yields CPSSGRSGSDTQYF. The gene calls are TRBV5-1 and TRBJ2-3; 9 nucleotides align to TRBD2. CDR1 is SGHRS, CDR2 YFSETQ, per germline. This CDR3 contains 14 residues. The complete variable domain, with remaining parts taken from reference TRBV5-1 and TRBJ2-3, reads KAGVTQTPRYLIKTRGQQVTLSCSPISGHRSVSWYQQTPGQGLQFLFEYFSETQRNKGNFPGRFSGRQFSNSRSEMNVSTLELGDSALYLCPSSGRSGSDTQYFGPGTRLTVL.

The table lists this clonotype with a few counts. The V call is TRBV20-1, the J call TRBJ2-7; 7 bases align to TRBD2. Gene TRBJ2-1 matches the end of the DNA better, so the J call may be wrong. Germline V gene data show CDR1 as DFQATT and CDR2 as SNEGSKA (reference sequence). The CDR3 is 14 residues long. In nucleotides, the CDR3 is TGCAGTGCTGCAAGGACTAGTGGGGACTGCGAGCAGTTCTTC. It codes for CSAARTSGDCEQFF.

The V and J genes are TRBV6-5 and TRBJ2-7, with D possibly TRBD2 on 5 matching bases. The V gene's germline CDR1 is MNHEY and CDR2 SVGAGI. This CDR3 region has 15 residues. With 3 bases removed from V and 6 bases from J, the gap between germline ends came to 18 bases. The DNA of the CDR3 is TGTGCCAGCAGTTATTCGAGGCTGGAGGCGCCCGAGCAGTACTTC. It codes for CASSYSRLEAPEQYF.

Concerning this clonotype: At one boundary the junction diverges from the germline segment, which might be a read error. The V gene is TRBV29-1, the J gene TRBJ2-5; the D gene is possibly TRBD2 (5 bases). CDR3 length equals 14 residues. Germline lookup yields CDR1 SQVTM and CDR2 ANQGSEA. For the CDR3, the DNA is TGTAGCGTTGAATATCGATCTTACCAAGAGACCCTGTACTTC. Translated: CSVEYRSYQETLYF.

A note on this clonotype: Here the CDR3 omits its conserved ending phenylalanine or tryptophan, so a read error is the likely source. CDR3 sequence reads: CDISEHGTNGRDSGANVLTL. The CDR3 DNA follows: TGTGACATCAGTGAACATGGGACTAACGGGAGGGACTCTGGGGCAAACGTCCTGACTTTG. The chain has TRBV10-3 and TRBJ2-6; 8 nucleotides agree with TRBD2. This CDR3 region has 20 residues. Germline CDR1 is ENHRY and CDR2 is SYGVKD.

Regarding this clonotype: The missing conserved phenylalanine or tryptophan at the end of this CDR3 makes a read error likely. The chain combines TRBV10-1 with TRBJ2-6, with 16 bases matching TRBD2. The CDR3 length is 20 residues. Germline V gene data show CDR1 as WNHNN and CDR2 as SYGVQD (reference sequence). CDR3 DNA sequence: TGTGCCATTAGTGAACATGGGACTAGCGGGAGGGACTCTGGGGCAAACATCCTGACTCTT. It encodes CAISEHGTSGRDSGANILTL.

A note on this clonotype: At one of its ends the junction is not consistent with the germline gene, which may arise from a read error. The genes are TRBV29-1 and TRBJ2-1; a weak D match, TRBD2 (6 bases). The V gene's germline CDR1 is SQVTM and CDR2 ANQGSEA. The CDR3 runs to 16 residues. The chain's CDR3 is CSVESMLADDYNEQIF. The CDR3 DNA sequence: TGCAGCGTTGAGTCCATGTTAGCGGACGATTACAATGAGCAGATCTTC.

This clonotype ranks as medium-sized. V usage is TRBV6-6 and J usage is TRBJ1-1; no reliable D call. The CDR3 covers 13 residues. Germline V CDR1 and CDR2: MNHNY, SVGAGI (reference sequence). V lost 0 bases to trimming and J lost 6 bases, with 8 bases between them. Here the CDR3 reads CASSYSGSSEAFF. The CDR3 nucleotides read TGTGCCAGCAGTTACTCGGGCAGCTCTGAAGCTTTCTTT.

A note on this clonotype: The junction shows a germline mismatch at one end, possibly a read error. This sequence joins TRBV20-1 and TRBJ2-1; D ambiguous. The germline gives CDR1 DFQATT, CDR2 SNEGSKA (reference sequence). The CDR3 loop spans 15 amino acids. The CDR3: CSVRDPSKHIDEQFF. For the CDR3, the DNA is TGCAGTGTTAGAGATCCAAGTAAGCATATCGATGAACAGTTCTTC.

Points on this clonotype: Possible read error: a much larger clone is one base away. V usage is TRBV28 and J usage is TRBJ2-2; 11 nucleotides match TRBD1. The germline V gene has CDR1 MDHEN and CDR2 SYDVKM. The junction had 11 bases not matched to a gene; V was cut back by 7 bases and J by 4 bases. The CDR3 has 17 residues. This CDR3 is CASKYGTGGISTGELFF. CDR3 in DNA: TGTGCCAGCAAATACGGGACAGGGGGTATTAGCACCGGGGAGCTGTTTTTT.

V and J are TRBV20-1 and TRBJ2-3, with TRBD2 matching over 14 bases. Germline CDR1 and CDR2: DFQATT and SNEGSKA (reference sequence). The V segment lost 6 bases and the J segment 9 bases; nucleotides outside the gene matches: 11. The length of the CDR3 is 15 residues. The CDR3 DNA sequence: TGCAGTGCGGGGACTAGCGGGAGATTCACAAAAACGCAGTATTTT. Translated, it gives CSAGTSGRFTKTQYF.

This chain uses TRBV6-6 with TRBJ2-2; 8 nucleotides agree with TRBD2. The CDR3 runs to 21 residues. The J segment lost 5 bases and the V segment lost 0 bases, leaving 20 bases of the junction unmatched. Germline V gives CDR1 MNHNY, CDR2 SVGAGI (reference sequence). The CDR3: CASSYSYGANGRARETGELFF. In nucleotides, the CDR3 is TGTGCCAGCAGTTACTCGTACGGGGCTAACGGGAGGGCCAGGGAAACCGGGGAGCTGTTTTTT.

This clonotype was seen more than once but under ten times. One base away lies a much larger clone, so this may be a sequencing read error. In this CDR3 the conserved last residue, phenylalanine or tryptophan, is missing, so a read error is likely. This chain joins TRBV6-1 and TRBJ2-7; D is undetermined. The CDR3 is 11 residues long. V was clipped by 1 base and J by 5 bases, with 3 bases between them. Germline CDR1 reads MNHNS; CDR2 reads SASEGT. The CDR3 coding sequence is TGTGCCAGCAGTGAAGACCACGAGCAGTACATC. Amino acids: CASSEDHEQYI.

Notes on this clonotype: At one end, the junction sequence differs from germline, possibly due to a read error. The V and J genes are TRBV6-5 and TRBJ2-7, with a possible D match to TRBD1 (6 bases). Germline V gene lookup returns CDR1 MNHEY and CDR2 SVGAGI. The CDR3 contains 15 residues. CDR3 protein: CASSYGAGQIHEQYF. CDR3 sequence (DNA): TGTGCCAGCAGTTACGGGGCTGGACAGATTCACGAACAGTATTTC.

The chain recombines TRBV11-3 with TRBJ2-5; TRBD2 is a possible D gene (6 bases). CDR1 is SGHNT and CDR2 is YENEEA in the germline V gene. Trimming removed 7 bases from V and 6 bases from J, with 18 bases in between. The CDR3 spans 14 residues. This CDR3 is CASKLGGEGKTQYF. In DNA, the CDR3 is TGTGCCAGCAAGTTAGGAGGGGAAGGCAAGACCCAGTACTTC.

This clonotype was observed a single time. Because the CDR3 is missing its conserved closing phenylalanine or tryptophan, this is likely a read error. V is TRBV5-4 and J is TRBJ2-5; D ambiguous. V was clipped by 2 bases and J by 2 bases, with 10 bases between them. Per germline, CDR1 SGHNT and CDR2 YYREEE (reference sequence). This CDR3 comprises 14 residues. CDR3 in amino acids: CASSLDLGQETQYY. The CDR3 DNA follows: TGTGCCAGCAGCTTAGACTTGGGTCAAGAGACCCAGTACTAC.